These T cell receptor beta chains were read from a single sample in a study of cytomegalovirus exposure and HLA in healthy donors. Assay used: immunoSEQ multiplex PCR; TCRdb lists only in-frame clones, some missing. This sample has 100,000 to 120,000 clones; around 77% occur once, and the top ten carry 8.5% to 10%. The sequenced sample was PBMCs. The receptor source for this set is a woman between 35 and 50 years old in good health and CMV-seropositive. The CDR3 runs from the conserved cysteine through the conserved F or W. D genes are given only for firm matches. Rows may omit the clone size; those that give it use once, few, many or a size class.

J	V	D	size	DNA	CDR3
TRBJ1-1	TRBV18	.	.	TGTGCCAGCTCACAACTACAGGATGAGAACACTGAAGCTTTCTTT	CASSQLQDENTEAFF
TRBJ2-3	TRBV2	TRBD2	.	TGTGCCAGCATCGGGACTAGCGGGGGGCGAGACACAGATACGCAGTATTTT	CASIGTSGGRDTDTQYF
TRBJ2-3	TRBV6-5	.	.	TGTGCCAGCAGTTACGACGGACAGTCCACAGATACGCAGTATTTT	CASSYDGQSTDTQYF
TRBJ2-1	TRBV11-2	TRBD2	.	TGTGCCAGCAGCTTAGTCCTAGCGGGAAGGGGCCACAATGAGCAGTTCTTC	CASSLVLAGRGHNEQFF
TRBJ1-5	TRBV28	TRBD1	.	TGTGCCAGCAGTTTCCTAGGGACAGGGGGTAGCAATCAGCCCCAGCATTTT	CASSFLGTGGSNQPQHF
TRBJ1-6	TRBV11-3	TRBD1	.	TGTGCCAGCAGCTCGGACAGGGGACCTAATTCACCCCTCCACTTT	CASSSDRGPNSPLHF
TRBJ2-1	TRBV7-7	.	.	TGTGCCAGCAGCTTAGGGAGAAACAATGAGCAGTTCTTC	CASSLGRNNEQFF
TRBJ2-2	TRBV9	TRBD2	few	TGTGCCAGCAGCCACGTAACTAGCGGGAGTGGTAACACCGGGGAGCTGTTTTTT	CASSHVTSGSGNTGELFF
TRBJ2-3	TRBV19	TRBD2	once	TGTGCCACCACAACGAGGAGCGGGGGGGGTTCTAGCACAGATACGCAGTATTTT	CATTTRSGGGSSTDTQYF
TRBJ2-3	TRBV19	.	.	TGTGCCAGTAGTATTCAAAGCAGGACAGATACGCAGTATTTT	CASSIQSRTDTQYF
TRBJ2-3	TRBV19	TRBD1	once	TGTGCCAGTAGCGCAACCTTGACAGGGTACACAGATACGCAGTATTTT	CASSATLTGYTDTQYF
TRBJ2-7	TRBV5-6	TRBD1	.	TGTGCCAGCAGCTTTCGTCTCACAGGGGCCTACGAGCAGTACTTC	CASSFRLTGAYEQYF
TRBJ2-7	TRBV7-2	.	few	TGTGCCAGCAGCTTAAAAAGGAGGACAGCCCACACCTACGAGCAGTACTTC	CASSLKRRTAHTYEQYF
TRBJ2-7	TRBV18	.	few	TGTGCCAGCTCACCTGACAGTACCTACGAGCAGTACTTC	CASSPDSTYEQYF
TRBJ1-2	TRBV5-1	.	.	TGCGCCAGCAGCCTAAATGACGCGGGGCATGGCTACACCTTC	CASSLNDAGHGYTF
TRBJ1-4	TRBV5-4	.	once	TGTGCCAGCAGCTTAGGCGGAGCAACTAATGAAAAACTGTTTTTT	CASSLGGATNEKLFF
TRBJ1-3	TRBV9	.	.	TGTGCCAGCAGCGCAGGGGTTGCGTCTGGAAACACCATATATTTT	CASSAGVASGNTIYF
TRBJ2-7	TRBV5-1	TRBD2	.	TGCGCCAGCAGCTTTCAGACTAGCGGGAGCTCCTACGAGCAGTACTTC	CASSFQTSGSSYEQYF
TRBJ2-4	TRBV5-1	.	.	TGCGCCAGCAGCTTGTTGGCAATAACCCAAAATTTTGCCAAAAACATTCAGTACTTC	CASSLLAITQNFAKNIQYF
TRBJ1-1	TRBV18	.	once	TGTGCCAGCTCACCATTAACAGGACATATGAACACTGAAGCTTTCTTT	CASSPLTGHMNTEAFF
TRBJ2-7	TRBV5-1	TRBD1	.	TGCGCCAGCAGCCTGGGGACAGGGAACATGCACGAGCAGTACTTC	CASSLGTGNMHEQYF
TRBJ2-7	TRBV10-3	.	.	TGTGCCATCAGTGTTGGCTTATATTCCTACGAGCAGTACTTC	CAISVGLYSYEQYF
TRBJ2-7	TRBV18	TRBD2	.	TGTGCCAGCTCATCCCCCGGGGCGGGGGGCTCCTACGAGCAGTACTTC	CASSSPGAGGSYEQYF
TRBJ2-5	TRBV28	TRBD1	.	TGTGCCAGCAACCCTCCGGGACAGGGTGGGGCGGGCGAGACCCAGTACTTC	CASNPPGQGGAGETQYF
TRBJ1-2	TRBV28	.	.	TGTGCCAGCAGTTTAATCGAACGGGGCTATGGCTACACCTTC	CASSLIERGYGYTF
TRBJ1-2	TRBV15	.	.	TGTGCCACCAGCAGAGGACAGGTTACGGATGGCTACACCTTC	CATSRGQVTDGYTF
TRBJ2-7	TRBV5-1	TRBD2	.	TGCGCCAGCAGCTTGGAGGGGACTAGCGGAGCCTACGAGCAGTACTTC	CASSLEGTSGAYEQYF
TRBJ2-5	TRBV5-1	TRBD2	.	TGCGCCAGCAGCCCCCCAGCGGGAGGGTCTGCAGAGACCCAGTACTTC	CASSPPAGGSAETQYF
TRBJ2-3	TRBV28	.	.	TGTGCCAGCAGTTTCGAAACTAGCACAGATACGCAGTATTTT	CASSFETSTDTQYF
TRBJ2-1	TRBV5-1	.	.	TGCGCCAGCTACCCTGGGGGGGGCACCTACAATGAGCAGTTCTTC	CASYPGGGTYNEQFF
TRBJ2-3	TRBV11-3	.	.	TGTGCCAGCAGCTCCCTTGTTTCAGATACGCAGTATTTT	CASSSLVSDTQYF
TRBJ2-7	TRBV28	TRBD2	.	TGTGCCAGCAGGCAAGGGTCGGGAGGATCCTACGAGCAGTACTTC	CASRQGSGGSYEQYF
TRBJ2-7	TRBV5-1	TRBD1	.	TGCGCCAGCAGCTTGACAGGGGCGGACGAGCAGTACTTC	CASSLTGADEQYF
TRBJ1-1	TRBV28	.	.	TGCGCCAGCAGTTACAGATTGAACACTGAAGCTTTCTTT	CASSYRLNTEAFF
TRBJ1-2	TRBV7-9	.	.	TGTGCCACGGACACCCCGCTGAACTATGGCTACACCTTC	CATDTPLNYGYTF
TRBJ2-7	TRBV28	.	.	TGTGCCAGCAGCCGCTCTACCTACGAGCAGTACTTC	CASSRSTYEQYF
TRBJ2-1	TRBV5-1	.	.	TGCGCCAGCAGCTTGCCCTCCCCAGGGAATGAGCAGTTCTTC	CASSLPSPGNEQFF
TRBJ2-7	TRBV4-1	TRBD2	.	TGCGCCAGCAGCCACGCCGACCTTGGGACTACCGAGCAGTACTTC	CASSHADLGTTEQYF
TRBJ2-5	TRBV11-1	TRBD1	.	TGTGCCAGCAGCTTTCCGACAGGGGGCTACCAAGAGACCCAGTACTTC	CASSFPTGGYQETQYF